This record covers a single T cell receptor (beta chain). Its antigen remains unknown. This entry belongs to a study of OX40 agonist ivuxolimab in advanced cancers. Study-wide results and limits: Among some nonresponders, normalized T-cell clonal expansion was also low. Patients who responded partially at 0.1-3.0 mg/kg showed clonal expansion ranking among the lowest. The antigen specificity of the peripheral T cells (those that were expanded) was not determined.

Profiling relied on immunoSEQ multiplex PCR, and the TCRdb table lists in-frame clones only, not all of them. Of tens of thousands of clones in the sample, more than 75% are singletons; the top ten hold over 5%. V gave up 3 bases and J gave up 10 bases, with 16 bases separating them. CDR1 and CDR2 from the germline V gene are KGHSH and LQKENI. The CDR3 consists of 14 residues. The sequenced sample was CD4+ or CD8+ T cells sorted from blood, obtained in a trial of the OX40 agonist ivuxolimab. The gene calls are TRBV18 and TRBJ1-5; D perhaps matches TRBD1 (5 bases). The sequence came from an adult with an advanced solid tumor such as melanoma, head and neck, liver or kidney cancer. The CDR3 spells CASSPGTDISPQHF. The CDR3 region has the DNA TGTGCCAGCTCACCCGGGACGGATATCAGCCCCCAGCATTTT. Full variable domain (remainder filled in from reference TRBV18 and TRBJ1-5): NAGVMQNPRHLVRRRGQEARLRCSPMKGHSHVYWYRQLPEEGLKFMVYLQKENIIDESGMPKERFSAEFPKEGPSILRIQQVVRGDSAAYFCASSPGTDISPQHFGDGTRLSIL.